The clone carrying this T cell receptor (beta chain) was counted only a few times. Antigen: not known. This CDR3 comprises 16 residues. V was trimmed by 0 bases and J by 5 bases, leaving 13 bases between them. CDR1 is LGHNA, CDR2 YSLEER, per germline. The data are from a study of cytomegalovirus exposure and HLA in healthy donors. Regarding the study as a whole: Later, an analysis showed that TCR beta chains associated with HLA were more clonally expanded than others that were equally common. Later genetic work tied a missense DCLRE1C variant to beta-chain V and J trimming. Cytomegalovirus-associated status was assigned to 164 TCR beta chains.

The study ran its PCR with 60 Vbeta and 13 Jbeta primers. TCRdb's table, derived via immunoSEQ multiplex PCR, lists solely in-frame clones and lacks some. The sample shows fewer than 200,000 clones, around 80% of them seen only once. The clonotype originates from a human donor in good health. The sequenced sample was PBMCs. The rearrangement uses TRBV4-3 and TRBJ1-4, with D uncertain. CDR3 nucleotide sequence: TGCGCCAGCAGCCAAGATCGAGACATTGGAAATGAAAAACTGTTTTTT. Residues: CASSQDRDIGNEKLFF.